This T cell receptor (beta chain) stems from a study of cytotoxic CD8 clonotypes in ibrutinib-treated CLL. At the level of the study: IGHV unmutated about 17; relapsed/refractory about 10; treatment-naive around 14. Among responders, around 24 were partial and 2 complete; after median about 72 months, approximately 15 stayed remitted and some 12 progressed. Study-level results: There were differences in sampling times between sustained-remission and progressing patients.

Note on this clone: Its matching antigen is unknown.

The germline gives CDR1 SEHNR, CDR2 FQNEAQ (reference sequence). CDR3 length: 18 residues. V was clipped by 5 bases and J by 8 bases; unmatched bases: 23. The sequencing depth, 1 in 200,000 to 1 in 1 million T cells, was the target. Using immunoSEQ multiplex PCR, the repertoire was profiled, and TCRdb retains in-frame clones only, with some absent. The data show about 140,000 clones, around 90% seen once. This TCR came from a human donor with chronic lymphocytic leukemia. The gene calls are TRBV7-9 and TRBJ1-1; 7 bases line up with TRBD1. The specimen was PBMCs, collected after 12 months of ibrutinib treatment. CDR3: CASSPALTGRRGSKEAFF. DNA for the CDR3: TGTGCCAGCAGCCCAGCATTGACAGGGCGGAGAGGATCGAAAGAAGCTTTCTTT.